A selection of T cell receptor beta chains follows, all from one sample in a study of blood T cells in healthy people across ages. Using its own MiXCR run on the 5' RACE reads, TCRdb lists one record per CDR3 protein. The sample consists of roughly 730,000 distinct CDR3 sequences, around 50% of them appearing once. Sequencing used blood. Every receptor here comes from a middle-aged man in good health. CDR3s leave out the opening cysteine and the closing phenylalanine or tryptophan. Fields, in order: J gene, V gene, CDR3 protein.

J gene: TRBJ1-4
V gene: TRBV9
CDR3 protein: ASSIRDGTSATNEKLF

J gene: TRBJ2-3
V gene: TRBV29-1
CDR3 protein: SLLAGGVTDTQY

J gene: TRBJ2-5
V gene: TRBV9
CDR3 protein: ASSGTSVQETQY

J gene: TRBJ2-7
V gene: TRBV6-6
CDR3 protein: ASASAGSYEQY

J gene: NA
V gene: TRBV29-1
CDR3 protein: SVVRENEQY

J gene: TRBJ2-1
V gene: TRBV20-1
CDR3 protein: SARDGTPGRIPILAYNEQF

J gene: TRBJ2-5
V gene: TRBV15
CDR3 protein: ATDTPGETQY

J gene: TRBJ2-4
V gene: TRBV6-5
CDR3 protein: ASRDGSFGAQY

J gene: TRBJ1-1
V gene: TRBV29-1
CDR3 protein: SADQGQVPNTEAF

J gene: TRBJ2-1
V gene: TRBV7-2
CDR3 protein: ASSSSSPTPYSYNEQF

J gene: TRBJ2-1
V gene: TRBV4-2
CDR3 protein: ASSQDFGGPPYNEQF

J gene: TRBJ2-1
V gene: TRBV20-1
CDR3 protein: SGRAGDNEQF

J gene: TRBJ2-3
V gene: TRBV5-1
CDR3 protein: ASSSLSLPDTQY

J gene: TRBJ1-6
V gene: TRBV28
CDR3 protein: ASTTPSGGGLQPIH

J gene: TRBJ2-3
V gene: TRBV4-3
CDR3 protein: ASSQAAGTRLADTQY

J gene: TRBJ1-1
V gene: TRBV20-1
CDR3 protein: SARRVRARNTEAF

J gene: TRBJ2-3
V gene: TRBV24-1
CDR3 protein: ATSDGTSGSYTQY

J gene: TRBJ2-7
V gene: TRBV7-2
CDR3 protein: ASSLDSAGRIYEQY

J gene: TRBJ1-5
V gene: TRBV11-2
CDR3 protein: ASSLMSGNQPQH

J gene: TRBJ2-3
V gene: TRBV10-2
CDR3 protein: ASNGLARTDTQY

J gene: TRBJ1-2
V gene: TRBV5-1
CDR3 protein: ASSFTTGQGANGYT

J gene: TRBJ2-5
V gene: TRBV4-2
CDR3 protein: ASSRDGQGGKETQY

J gene: TRBJ2-5
V gene: TRBV15
CDR3 protein: ATSRERVKGQETQY

J gene: TRBJ1-1
V gene: TRBV11-3
CDR3 protein: ASSLELRGSTEAF

J gene: TRBJ2-4
V gene: TRBV6-5
CDR3 protein: ASSYSKGVAKNIQY